This T cell receptor (beta chain) was observed in a study of T cells in Graves' hyperthyroidism and ophthalmopathy. General study results and limits: Blood samples included most of the expanded thyroid clonotypes exceeding 0.001.

This CDR3 is built from 14 residues. With 6 bases removed from V and 3 bases from J, the gap between germline ends came to 18 bases. CDR1 and CDR2 from the germline V gene are DFQATT and SNEGSKA (reference sequence). In its sample, this clonotype was seen a few times. What it recognizes is unknown. RNA transcripts yielded amplified TCR beta CDR3 regions. Primed by the HTBI set, a first-round RT-PCR was run on the TCR CDR3. From the multiplex PCR reads, TCRdb called clonotypes with MiXCR, one entry per CDR3 protein. Of roughly 300,000 distinct CDR3 sequences in the sample, 20% to 30% were seen once. The study based diagnoses on clinical symptoms, serum thyroxine and TRAb, thyroid ultrasound and orbital computed tomography.

This TCR came from a man between 35 and 55 years old with Graves' hyperthyroidism that later progressed to Graves' ophthalmopathy. Sample: blood. The rearrangement links TRBV20-1 to TRBJ2-7; TRBD1 is a possible D gene (6 bases). CDR3 in DNA: TGCAGTGCCGAGCTGCGGGTAGGGGGCTACGAGCAGTACTTC. Residues: CSAELRVGGYEQYF.